Listed below are T cell receptor beta chains from one sample, sequenced in a study of blood T cell repertoires in COVID-19. Some clones are missing from TCRdb's copy, which holds only in-frame ones; the method was immunoSEQ multiplex PCR. The sample contains 72,000 or so clones, roughly 86% of which appear only once. Sequencing used peripheral blood. Every receptor here comes from an older woman with acute or convalescent COVID-19. The CDR3 runs from the conserved cysteine through the conserved F or W. Each record gives: J gene, D gene, CDR3 length, V gene, clone size, CDR3 DNA, CDR3 protein. D genes are given only for firm matches. The size of a clone is reported for some rows only, either as once, few or many, or as a class for expanded clones.

TRBJ2-3 . 16 TRBV19 . TGTGCCAGTAGTTCCCACGGGACTTATATCACAGATACGCAGTATTTT CASSSHGTYITDTQYF
TRBJ2-1 TRBD2 16 TRBV5-1 . TGCGCCAGCAGAAGGCCTAGCGGGGGGCCGTACAATGAGCAGTTCTTC CASRRPSGGPYNEQFF
TRBJ2-7 . 13 TRBV5-5 . TGTGCCAGCAGCGGCACAGGGATCTACGAGCAGTACTTC CASSGTGIYEQYF
TRBJ1-6 TRBD1 16 TRBV12-5 once TGTGCTAGTGGTTTGGTTTATGGTGGGACAGTCTCACCCCTCCACTTT CASGLVYGGTVSPLHF
TRBJ1-2 . 14 TRBV7-2 . TGTGCCAGCAGCTCTCCCGGGGGGAGTTTTGGCTACACCTTC CASSSPGGSFGYTF
TRBJ2-7 TRBD2 14 TRBV7-2 once TGTGCCAGCAGCCTCCCGACTAGCGTATACGAGCAGTACTTC CASSLPTSVYEQYF
TRBJ1-2 TRBD1 16 TRBV2 . TGTGCCAGCAGTATAGGTGGGGGACAGGGAAACTATGGCTACACCTTC CASSIGGGQGNYGYTF
TRBJ2-2 TRBD1 15 TRBV2 . TGTGCCAGCAGGAAGGGACAGGCGTTCACCGGGGAGCTGTTTTTT CASRKGQAFTGELFF
TRBJ2-1 . 20 TRBV24-1 . TGTGCCACCAGTGATTTGGCGGTTTCGTTCGAGGGTAGCTCCTACAATGAGCAGTTCTTC CATSDLAVSFEGSSYNEQFF
TRBJ2-3 . 13 TRBV12-3/TRBV12-4 . TGTGCCAGCAGTTCCCGGGGGACAGATACGCAGTATTTT CASSSRGTDTQYF
TRBJ2-1 TRBD1 14 TRBV5-5 . TGTGCCAGCAGCCCCACGGGACAGCCAACAAGGCAGTTCTTC CASSPTGQPTRQFF
TRBJ1-5 . 15 TRBV5-6 . TGTGCCAGCAGCTCCGCCTCGGGGCGGGGGCAGCCCCAGCATTTT CASSSASGRGQPQHF
TRBJ2-1 TRBD2 16 TRBV19 . TGTGCCAGTAGTATTCGGGGACTAGTGAGGTCTCATGAGCAGTTCTTC CASSIRGLVRSHEQFF
TRBJ1-2 . 13 TRBV2 . TGTGCCAGCAGTGAATACACGCAGGGCGGCTACACCTTC CASSEYTQGGYTF
TRBJ2-7 . 11 TRBV5-1 . TGCGCCAGCAGCCCAGCCTACGAGCAGTACTTC CASSPAYEQYF
TRBJ2-3 . 13 TRBV29-1 . TGCAGCGTTCCCTTTACTAGCACAGATACGCAGTATTTT CSVPFTSTDTQYF
TRBJ1-4 . 13 TRBV12-3/TRBV12-4 . TGTGCCAGCAGTTTTGGGGGGGATGAAAAACTGTTTTTT CASSFGGDEKLFF
TRBJ1-3 . 12 TRBV3-1/TRBV3-2 . TGTGCCAGCAGCCAAGGGGCAAACACCATATATTTT CASSQGANTIYF
TRBJ2-7 . 16 TRBV6-5 . TGTGCCAGCAGTTACTCGATCGCCGGGAGCCCCTACGAGCAGTACTTC CASSYSIAGSPYEQYF
TRBJ2-3 . 15 TRBV9 . TGTGCCAGCAGCGTAGCGGGGGTGGAAACAGATACGCAGTATTTT CASSVAGVETDTQYF
TRBJ1-5 TRBD1 14 TRBV19 . TGTGCCAGTAGTGGGACAGGGGGTAGTCAGCCCCAGCATTTT CASSGTGGSQPQHF
TRBJ1-2 . 14 TRBV11-2 few TGTGCCAGCAGCTCCGAAGCCGGGTTCTATGGCTACACCTTC CASSSEAGFYGYTF
TRBJ2-3 TRBD2 17 TRBV5-1 . TGCGCCAGCAGCTTGGGTGTAGCGGGGGCCCTCACAGATACGCAGTATTTT CASSLGVAGALTDTQYF
TRBJ2-7 TRBD2 15 TRBV28 . TGTGCCAGCCTCGATAGCGGGGGGGCCCGCTACGAGCAGTACTTC CASLDSGGARYEQYF
TRBJ1-6 TRBD1 14 TRBV2 . TGTGCCAGCAGTGAATCCAGGGGGCTTTCACCCCTCCACTTT CASSESRGLSPLHF
TRBJ2-5 . 15 TRBV10-3 . TGTGCCATCAGTGAGTCGATCTCAGGGCAAGAGACCCAGTACTTC CAISESISGQETQYF
TRBJ2-7 . 14 TRBV7-6 . TGTGCCAGCAGCTTAGGAGGACAGTCCTACGAGCAGTACTTC CASSLGGQSYEQYF
TRBJ2-2 TRBD2 15 TRBV2 . TGTGCCAGCAGTGGACTAGCGGGGGGCACCGGGGAGCTGTTTTTT CASSGLAGGTGELFF
TRBJ2-3 . 14 TRBV2 . TGTGCCAGCGACAGTCTAACCCTGGCAGATACGCAGTATTTT CASDSLTLADTQYF
TRBJ2-1 TRBD2 18 TRBV7-2 . TGTGCCAGCAGCTTAGTCGTAGCGGGGGGCCGTATTGGGAATGAGCAGTTCTTC CASSLVVAGGRIGNEQFF
TRBJ1-6 . 17 TRBV30 . TGTGCCTGGAGTGTACCCAGGGATGGCTCCTATAATTCACCCCTCCACTTT CAWSVPRDGSYNSPLHF
TRBJ2-7 TRBD2 16 TRBV6-6 . TGTGCCAGCAGCCGCGCGACTAGCGGGGGGAACTACGAGCAGTACTTC CASSRATSGGNYEQYF
TRBJ1-5 . 15 TRBV5-1 . TGCGCCAGCAGCTTGGCCGGGGGGCCGGGTCAGCCCCAGCATTTT CASSLAGGPGQPQHF
TRBJ1-1 TRBD1 14 TRBV12-5 . TGTGCTAGTGGTCCCGGACAGGGGAATACTGAAGCTTTCTTT CASGPGQGNTEAFF
TRBJ1-4 . 14 TRBV28 . TGTGCCAGCAGTCCGGTCTCTAGTAGGGAAAAACTGTTTTTT CASSPVSSREKLFF
TRBJ1-4 TRBD1 17 TRBV12-5 once TGTGCTAGTGGTACCCCTTGGGACAGGGTAGCTTTCGAAAAACTGTTTTTT CASGTPWDRVAFEKLFF
TRBJ1-1 . 14 TRBV7-8 . TGTGCCAGCAGCTTAGTGCAGGGAGGCACTGAAGCTTTCTTT CASSLVQGGTEAFF